This TCR beta chain was documented in a study of blood T cells in healthy people across ages. Then a second PCR, running roughly 7 to 11 cycles, was carried out with a sample-barcoded 5' primer and a J-beta primer mix. TCRdb ran MiXCR on the 5' RACE reads and lists one entry per CDR3 protein. This sample has 1,500,000 or so distinct CDR3 sequences, with 45% to 70% found just once. V was pared by 5 bases and J by 4 bases, with 16 bases between. The CDR3 extends over 15 amino acids. CDR1 is MNHEY, CDR2 SMNVEV, per germline (reference sequence). In regard to this clonotype: The antigen remains undetermined. Since a much larger clone is just one base distant, this may be a read error.

General study findings and limits: Changes seen in expanded clonotypes were possibly confounded by donor CMV status left unknown.

This TCR derives from a man between 18 and 35 years old in good health. The chain uses TRBV27 and TRBJ2-3; either TRBD1 or TRBD2 may supply D (5 bases each). Sequenced input: blood. This chain's CDR3 is CASSQGTALSDTQYF. The CDR3 bases are TGTGCCAGCAGTCAAGGGACCGCGCTGTCAGATACGCAGTATTTT.